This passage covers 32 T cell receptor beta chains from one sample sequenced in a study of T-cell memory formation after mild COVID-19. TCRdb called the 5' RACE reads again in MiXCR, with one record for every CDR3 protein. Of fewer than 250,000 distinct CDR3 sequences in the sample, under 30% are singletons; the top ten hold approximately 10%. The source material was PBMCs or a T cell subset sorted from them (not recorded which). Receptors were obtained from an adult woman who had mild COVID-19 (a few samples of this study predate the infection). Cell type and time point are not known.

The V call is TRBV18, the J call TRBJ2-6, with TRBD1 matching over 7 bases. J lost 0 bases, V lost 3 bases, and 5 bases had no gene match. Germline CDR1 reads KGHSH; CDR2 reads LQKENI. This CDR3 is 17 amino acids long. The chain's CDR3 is CASSPPTGYSGANVLTF. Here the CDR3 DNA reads TGTGCCAGCTCACCCCCGACAGGGTACTCTGGGGCCAACGTCCTGACTTTC. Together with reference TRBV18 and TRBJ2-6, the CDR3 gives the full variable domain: NAGVMQNPRHLVRRRGQEARLRCSPMKGHSHVYWYRQLPEEGLKFMVYLQKENIIDESGMPKERFSAEFPKEGPSILRIQQVVRGDSAAYFCASSPPTGYSGANVLTFGAGSRLTVL.

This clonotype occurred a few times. CDR3 bases: TGTGCCAGCAGTTCCCCCGACAGGTTAACCTACGAGCAGTACTTC. The encoded protein is CASSSPDRLTYEQYF. V usage is TRBV6-2 or TRBV6-3 and J usage is TRBJ2-7; possible D gene TRBD1, 6 bases. Germline loops: CDR1 MNHEY, CDR2 SVGEGT. V was cut by 4 bases and J by 2 bases, with 15 bases left in between. The CDR3 runs to 15 residues.

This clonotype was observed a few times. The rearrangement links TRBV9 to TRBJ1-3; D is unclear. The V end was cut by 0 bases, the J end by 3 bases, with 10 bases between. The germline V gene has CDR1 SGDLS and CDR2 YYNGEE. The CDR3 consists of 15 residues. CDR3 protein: CASSVDGLIGNTIYF. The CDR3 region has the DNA TGTGCCAGCAGCGTAGACGGACTGATTGGAAACACCATATATTTT.

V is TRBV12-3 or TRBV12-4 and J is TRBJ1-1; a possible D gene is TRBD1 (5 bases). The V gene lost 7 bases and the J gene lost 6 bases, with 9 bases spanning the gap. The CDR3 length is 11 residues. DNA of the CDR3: TGTGCCAGCACCGCGGGGGCTGAAGCTTTCTTT. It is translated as CASTAGAEAFF.

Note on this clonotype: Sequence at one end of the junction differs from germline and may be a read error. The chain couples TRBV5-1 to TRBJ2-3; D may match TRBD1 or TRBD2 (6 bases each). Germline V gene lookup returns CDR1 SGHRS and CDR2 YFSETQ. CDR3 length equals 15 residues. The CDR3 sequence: CASSLGGTSTDTQYF. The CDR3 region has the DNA TGTGCCAGCAGCTTAGGGGGGACTAGCACAGATACGCAGTATTTT.

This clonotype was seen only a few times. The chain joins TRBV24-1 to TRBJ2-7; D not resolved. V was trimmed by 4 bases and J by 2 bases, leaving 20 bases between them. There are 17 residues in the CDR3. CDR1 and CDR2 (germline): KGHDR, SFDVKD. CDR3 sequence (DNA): TGTGCCACCAGTGACAACCCGCTCGGCGGACCCACCTACGAGCAGTACTTC. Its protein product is CATSDNPLGGPTYEQYF.

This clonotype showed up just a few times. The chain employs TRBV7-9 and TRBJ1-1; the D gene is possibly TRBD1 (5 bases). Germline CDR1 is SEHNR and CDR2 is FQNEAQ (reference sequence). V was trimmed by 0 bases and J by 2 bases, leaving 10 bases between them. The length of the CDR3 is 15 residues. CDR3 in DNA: TGTGCCAGCAGCTTAGCCGGCAGGGCCAACACTGAAGCTTTCTTT. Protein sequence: CASSLAGRANTEAFF.

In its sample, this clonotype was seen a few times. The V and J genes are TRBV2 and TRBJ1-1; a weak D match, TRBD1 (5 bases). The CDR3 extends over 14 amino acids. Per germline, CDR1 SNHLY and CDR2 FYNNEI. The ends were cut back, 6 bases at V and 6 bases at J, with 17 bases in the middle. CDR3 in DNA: TGTGCCAGCAGGGCAGGGTTGGTACCTGCTGAAGCTTTCTTT. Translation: CASRAGLVPAEAFF. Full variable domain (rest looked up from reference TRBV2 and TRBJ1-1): EPEVTQTPSHQVTQMGQEVILRCVPISNHLYFYWYRQILGQKVEFLVSFYNNEISEKSEIFDDQFSVERPDGSNFTLKIRSTKLEDSAMYFCASRAGLVPAEAFFGQGTRLTVV.

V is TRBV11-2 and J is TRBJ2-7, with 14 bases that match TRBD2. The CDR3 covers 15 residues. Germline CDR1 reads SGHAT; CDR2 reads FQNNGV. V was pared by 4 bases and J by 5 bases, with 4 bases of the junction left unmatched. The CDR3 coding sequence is TGTGCCAGCAGCTCGACTAGCGGGAGGGCGAACGAGCAGTACTTC. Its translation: CASSSTSGRANEQYF.

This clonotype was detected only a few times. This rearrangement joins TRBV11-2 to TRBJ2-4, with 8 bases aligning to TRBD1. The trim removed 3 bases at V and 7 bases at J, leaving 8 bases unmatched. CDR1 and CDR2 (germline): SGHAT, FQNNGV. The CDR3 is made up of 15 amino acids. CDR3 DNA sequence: TGTGCCAGCAGCTTCGATTGGCGACAGGGGAACATTCAGTACTTC. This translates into CASSFDWRQGNIQYF.

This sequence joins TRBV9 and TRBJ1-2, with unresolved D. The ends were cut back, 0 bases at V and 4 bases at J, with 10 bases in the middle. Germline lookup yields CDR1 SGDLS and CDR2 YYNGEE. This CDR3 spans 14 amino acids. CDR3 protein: CASSVAGNLYGYTF. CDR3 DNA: TGTGCCAGCAGCGTAGCCGGGAACCTCTATGGCTACACCTTC.

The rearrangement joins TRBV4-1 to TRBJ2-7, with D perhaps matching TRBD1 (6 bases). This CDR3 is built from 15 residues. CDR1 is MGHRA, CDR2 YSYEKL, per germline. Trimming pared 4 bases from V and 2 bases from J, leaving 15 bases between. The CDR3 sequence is CASSPLDRFTYEQYF. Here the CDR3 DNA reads TGCGCCAGCAGCCCGCTGGACAGATTTACCTACGAGCAGTACTTC.

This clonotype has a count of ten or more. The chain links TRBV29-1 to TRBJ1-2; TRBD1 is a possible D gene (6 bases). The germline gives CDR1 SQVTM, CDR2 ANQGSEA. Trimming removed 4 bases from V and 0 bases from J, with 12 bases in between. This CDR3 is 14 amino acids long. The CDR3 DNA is TGCAGCGTTGTTCCGGGGGGCACTAACTATGGCTACACCTTC. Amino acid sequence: CSVVPGGTNYGYTF.

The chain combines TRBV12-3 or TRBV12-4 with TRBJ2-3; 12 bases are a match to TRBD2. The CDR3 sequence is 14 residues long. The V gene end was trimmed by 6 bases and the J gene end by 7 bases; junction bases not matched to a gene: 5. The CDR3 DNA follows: TGTGCCAGCAGCCTAGCGGGGGGGCTGAATACGCAGTATTTT. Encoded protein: CASSLAGGLNTQYF.

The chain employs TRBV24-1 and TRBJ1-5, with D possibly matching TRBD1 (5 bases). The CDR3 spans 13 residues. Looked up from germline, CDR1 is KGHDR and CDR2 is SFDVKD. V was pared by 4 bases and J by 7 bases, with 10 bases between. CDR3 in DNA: TGTGCCACCAGTGACAGGGAAGGGCAGCCCCAGCATTTT. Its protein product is CATSDREGQPQHF.

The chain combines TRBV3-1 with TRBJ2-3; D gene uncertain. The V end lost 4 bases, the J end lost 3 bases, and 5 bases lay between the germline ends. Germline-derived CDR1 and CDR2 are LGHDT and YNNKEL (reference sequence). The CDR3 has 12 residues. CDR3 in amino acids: CASSLMTDTQYF. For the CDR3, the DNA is TGTGCCAGCAGCCTTATGACAGATACGCAGTATTTT.

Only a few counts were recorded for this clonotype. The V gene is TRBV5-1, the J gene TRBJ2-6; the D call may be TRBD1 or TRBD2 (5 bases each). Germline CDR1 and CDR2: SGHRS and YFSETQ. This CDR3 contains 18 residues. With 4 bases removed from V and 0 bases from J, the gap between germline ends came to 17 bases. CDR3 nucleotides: TGCGCCAGCAGCCAGATCGGGGCTCCTAGCTCTGGGGCCAACGTCCTGACTTTC. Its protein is CASSQIGAPSSGANVLTF.

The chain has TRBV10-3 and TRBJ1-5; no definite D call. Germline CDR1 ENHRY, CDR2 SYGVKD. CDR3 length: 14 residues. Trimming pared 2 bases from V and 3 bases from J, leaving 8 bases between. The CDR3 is CAISELGPNQPQHF. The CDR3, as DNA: TGTGCCATCAGTGAGCTAGGTCCCAATCAGCCCCAGCATTTT.

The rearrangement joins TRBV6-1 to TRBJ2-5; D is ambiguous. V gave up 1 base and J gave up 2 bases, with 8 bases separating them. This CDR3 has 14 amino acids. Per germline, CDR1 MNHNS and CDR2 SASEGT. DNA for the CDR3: TGTGCCAGCAGTGAAGTGGCAGTACAAGAGACCCAGTACTTC. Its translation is CASSEVAVQETQYF.

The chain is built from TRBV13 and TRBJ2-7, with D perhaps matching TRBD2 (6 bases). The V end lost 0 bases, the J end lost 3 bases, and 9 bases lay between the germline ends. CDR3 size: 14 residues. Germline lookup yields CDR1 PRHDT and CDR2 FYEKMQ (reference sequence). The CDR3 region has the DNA TGTGCCAGCAGCTTAGGCAGGACTATCTACGAGCAGTACTTC. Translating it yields CASSLGRTIYEQYF.

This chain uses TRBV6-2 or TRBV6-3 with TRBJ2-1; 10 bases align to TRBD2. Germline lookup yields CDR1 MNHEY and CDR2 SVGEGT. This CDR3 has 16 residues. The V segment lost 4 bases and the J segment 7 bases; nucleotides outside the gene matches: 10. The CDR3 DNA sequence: TGTGCCAGCAGTTCTGAGCGGGGGGGCCCCAGGAATGAGCAGTTCTTC. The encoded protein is CASSSERGGPRNEQFF.

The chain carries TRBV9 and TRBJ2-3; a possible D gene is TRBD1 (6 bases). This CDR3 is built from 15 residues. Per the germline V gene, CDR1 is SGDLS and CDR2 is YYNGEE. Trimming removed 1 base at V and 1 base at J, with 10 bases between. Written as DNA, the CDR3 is TGTGCCAGCAGCGTAAGGGGGTCCCGCACAGATACGCAGTATTTT. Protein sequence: CASSVRGSRTDTQYF.

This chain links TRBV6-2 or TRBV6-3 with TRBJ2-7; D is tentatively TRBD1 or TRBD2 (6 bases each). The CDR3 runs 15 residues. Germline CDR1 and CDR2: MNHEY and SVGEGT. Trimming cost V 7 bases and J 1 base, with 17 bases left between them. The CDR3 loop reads CASIRGQGRSYEQYF. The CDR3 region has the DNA TGTGCCAGCATCCGGGGGCAGGGTCGTTCCTACGAGCAGTACTTC.

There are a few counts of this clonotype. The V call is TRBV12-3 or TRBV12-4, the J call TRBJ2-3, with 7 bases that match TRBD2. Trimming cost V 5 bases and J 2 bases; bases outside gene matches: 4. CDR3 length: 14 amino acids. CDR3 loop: CASSSERDTDTQYF. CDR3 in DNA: TGTGCCAGCAGTAGTGAGCGGGACACAGATACGCAGTATTTT.

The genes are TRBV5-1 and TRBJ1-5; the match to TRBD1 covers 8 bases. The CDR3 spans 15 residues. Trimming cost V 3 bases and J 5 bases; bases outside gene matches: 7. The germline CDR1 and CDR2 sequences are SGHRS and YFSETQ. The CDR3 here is CASSWTGSKDQPQHF. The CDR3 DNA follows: TGCGCCAGCAGCTGGACAGGGTCAAAGGATCAGCCCCAGCATTTT. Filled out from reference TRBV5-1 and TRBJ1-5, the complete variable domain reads KAGVTQTPRYLIKTRGQQVTLSCSPISGHRSVSWYQQTPGQGLQFLFEYFSETQRNKGNFPGRFSGRQFSNSRSEMNVSTLELGDSALYLCASSWTGSKDQPQHFGDGTRLSIL.

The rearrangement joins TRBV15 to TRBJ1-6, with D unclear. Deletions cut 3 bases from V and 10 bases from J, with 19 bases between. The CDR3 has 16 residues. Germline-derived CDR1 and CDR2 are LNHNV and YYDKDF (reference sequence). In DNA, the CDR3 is TGTGCCACCAGCAGCGTAAGACGGTCGCCGGGATCACCCCTCCACTTT. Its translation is CATSSVRRSPGSPLHF.

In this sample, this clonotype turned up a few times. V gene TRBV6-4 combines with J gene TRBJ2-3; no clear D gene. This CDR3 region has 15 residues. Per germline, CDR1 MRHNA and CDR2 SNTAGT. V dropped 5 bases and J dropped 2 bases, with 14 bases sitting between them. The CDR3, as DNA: TGTGCCAGCAGTCAACAGACTGGAGACACAGATACGCAGTATTTT. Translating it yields CASSQQTGDTDTQYF.

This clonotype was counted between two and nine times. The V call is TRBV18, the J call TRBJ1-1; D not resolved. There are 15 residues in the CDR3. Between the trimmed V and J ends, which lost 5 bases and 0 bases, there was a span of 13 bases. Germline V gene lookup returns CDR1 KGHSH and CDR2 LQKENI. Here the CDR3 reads CASSKTAAMNTEAFF. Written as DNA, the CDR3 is TGTGCCAGCTCAAAGACTGCGGCTATGAACACTGAAGCTTTCTTT.

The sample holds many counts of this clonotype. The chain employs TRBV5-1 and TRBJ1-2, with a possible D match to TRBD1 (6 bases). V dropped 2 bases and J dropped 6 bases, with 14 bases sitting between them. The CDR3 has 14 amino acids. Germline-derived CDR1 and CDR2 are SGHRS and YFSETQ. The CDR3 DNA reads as TGCGCCAGCAGCTTACTACAGGGTGGTGATGGCTACACCTTC. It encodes CASSLLQGGDGYTF. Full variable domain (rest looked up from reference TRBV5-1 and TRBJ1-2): KAGVTQTPRYLIKTRGQQVTLSCSPISGHRSVSWYQQTPGQGLQFLFEYFSETQRNKGNFPGRFSGRQFSNSRSEMNVSTLELGDSALYLCASSLLQGGDGYTFGSGTRLTVV.

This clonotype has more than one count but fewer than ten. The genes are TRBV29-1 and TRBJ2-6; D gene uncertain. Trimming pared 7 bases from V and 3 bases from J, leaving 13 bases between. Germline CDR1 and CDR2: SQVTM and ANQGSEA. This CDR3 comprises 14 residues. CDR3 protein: CSAALGYGANVLTF. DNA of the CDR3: TGCAGCGCCGCTCTGGGGTATGGGGCCAACGTCCTGACTTTC. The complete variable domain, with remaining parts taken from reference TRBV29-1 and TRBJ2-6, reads SAVISQKPSRDICQRGTSLTIQCQVDSQVTMMFWYRQQPGQSLTLIATANQGSEATYESGFVIDKFPISRPNLTFSTLTVSNMSPEDSSIYLCSAALGYGANVLTFGAGSRLTVL.

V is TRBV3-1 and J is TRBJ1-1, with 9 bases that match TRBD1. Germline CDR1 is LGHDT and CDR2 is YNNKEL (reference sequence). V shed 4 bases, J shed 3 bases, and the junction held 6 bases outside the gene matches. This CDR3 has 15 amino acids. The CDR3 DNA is TGTGCCAGCAGCCCCCGGGACAGGGAATACACTGAAGCTTTCTTT. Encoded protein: CASSPRDREYTEAFF.

The CDR3 nucleotides read TGCAGCGGGGACCGGGGAGGGGCAGGTGAAGCTTTCTTT. This translates into CSGDRGGAGEAFF. The chain is built from TRBV29-1 and TRBJ1-1; tentative D call: TRBD1 (5 bases). Germline V gene data show CDR1 as SQVTM and CDR2 as ANQGSEA. Trimming left V 7 bases short and J 7 bases short, with 19 bases between. The CDR3 has 13 residues.